This T cell receptor beta chain is drawn from a study of T cells in localized non-small cell lung cancer. V lost 4 bases and J 3 bases, leaving 18 bases between the germline ends. CDR1 SEHNR and CDR2 FQNEAQ come from the germline V gene (reference sequence). The CDR3 has 16 amino acids. Profiling relied on immunoSEQ multiplex PCR, and the TCRdb table lists in-frame clones only, not all of them. The sample lists some 24,000 clones, 92% occurring once. Study findings and constraints: Appearance in adjacent lung was seen for a median around 55 of the top 100 tumor clones. Heterogeneity stays possible, as sequencing covered only one tumor region. Uninvolved neighboring lung showed the greatest T cell clonality, exceeding tumor. A higher density of T cells in blood coincided with extended overall survival.

About this clone itself: The antigen is unknown.

The receptor was derived from a woman between 40 and 69 years old with stage I lung adenocarcinoma. The specimen was peripheral blood, collected before any cancer treatment. The chain combines TRBV7-9 with TRBJ1-2; tentative D call: TRBD1 (6 bases). The CDR3 sequence: CASSSSRDNLYYGYTF. The CDR3 DNA sequence: TGTGCCAGCAGCTCCTCTCGGGACAACTTATACTATGGCTACACCTTC.